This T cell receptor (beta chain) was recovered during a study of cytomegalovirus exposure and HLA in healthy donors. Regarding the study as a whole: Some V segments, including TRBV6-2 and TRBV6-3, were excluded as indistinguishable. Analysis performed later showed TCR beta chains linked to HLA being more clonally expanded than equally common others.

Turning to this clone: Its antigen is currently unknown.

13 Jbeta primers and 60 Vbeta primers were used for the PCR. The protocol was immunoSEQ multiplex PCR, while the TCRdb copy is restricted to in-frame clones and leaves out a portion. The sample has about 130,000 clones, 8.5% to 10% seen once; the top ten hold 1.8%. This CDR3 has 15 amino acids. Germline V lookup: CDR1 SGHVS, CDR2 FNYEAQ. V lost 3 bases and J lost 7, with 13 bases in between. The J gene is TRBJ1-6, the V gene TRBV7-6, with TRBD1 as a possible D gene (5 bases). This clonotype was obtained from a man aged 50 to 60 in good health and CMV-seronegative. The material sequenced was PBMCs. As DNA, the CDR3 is TGTGCCAGCAGCTTGGGGGGAGGGGACAATTCACCCCTCCACTTT. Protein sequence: CASSLGGGDNSPLHF.